The 10 T cell receptor beta chains below all came from one sample that was sequenced in a study of cytomegalovirus exposure and HLA in healthy donors. The PCR was carried out with 60 Vbeta primers and 13 Jbeta primers. Libraries were prepared by immunoSEQ multiplex PCR; TCRdb keeps only in-frame clonotypes and omits some of them. The table lists fewer than 200,000 clones, roughly 79% of them singletons. The sample consisted of PBMCs. The receptors were sampled from a young man in good health and CMV-seronegative.

This chain connects TRBV29-1 to TRBJ2-1; 16 bases line up with TRBD2. Germline CDR1 and CDR2: SQVTM and ANQGSEA. This CDR3 is built from 13 residues. With V trimmed by 3 bases and J by 15 bases, 5 bases remained unmatched. CDR3 coding DNA: TGCAGCGTTGAGGGGACTAGCGGGGGGGCCGTGTTCTTC. Amino acid sequence: CSVEGTSGGAVFF.

This clone was recorded only once. This rearrangement joins TRBV4-2 to TRBJ1-1, with no clear D. This CDR3 is built from 15 residues. V gave up 0 bases and J gave up 9 bases, with 17 bases separating them. Germline CDR1 is LGHNA and CDR2 is YNFKEQ. CDR3 in DNA: TGTGCCAGCAGCCAAGATTGGGCGGGTGTGGGCAAAGCTTTCTTT. This encodes CASSQDWAGVGKAFF.

The V gene is TRBV7-9, the J gene TRBJ1-6; 8 bases fit TRBD1. V shed 4 bases, J shed 10 bases, and the junction held 3 bases outside the gene matches. Germline lookup yields CDR1 SEHNR and CDR2 FQNEAQ (reference sequence). The CDR3 length is 13 residues. CDR3 loop: CASSSDRGSPLHF. CDR3 bases: TGTGCCAGCAGCTCCGACAGGGGCTCACCCCTCCACTTT. The complete variable domain, with remaining parts taken from reference TRBV7-9 and TRBJ1-6, reads DTGVSQNPRHKITKRGQNVTFRCDPISEHNRLYWYRQTLGQGPEFLTYFQNEAQLEKSRLLSDRFSAERPKGSFSTLEIQRTEQGDSAMYLCASSSDRGSPLHFGNGTRLTVT.

The J gene is TRBJ2-4, the V gene TRBV13; weak D call: TRBD2 (6 bases). The CDR3 has 15 amino acids. Trimming shortened V by 5 bases and J by 2 bases, and 13 bases separated the two germline ends. CDR1 and CDR2 from the germline V gene are PRHDT and FYEKMQ (reference sequence). CDR3 sequence reads: CASSVAGGTKNIQYF. In DNA form, the CDR3 reads TGTGCCAGCAGCGTCGCCGGGGGAACCAAAAACATTCAGTACTTC.

This chain uses TRBV28 with TRBJ2-4, with a tentative D call TRBD1 (6 bases). The CDR3 is 15 residues long. V lost 6 bases and J 4 bases, leaving 16 bases between the germline ends. Looked up from germline, CDR1 is MDHEN and CDR2 is SYDVKM. CDR3 nucleotide sequence: TGTGCCAGCAGCCCTCGGGACAAGAAGAAAAACATTCAGTACTTC. Translation gives CASSPRDKKKNIQYF.

The CDR3 is CASSQSRTFIYEQYF. In DNA, the CDR3 is TGCGCCAGCAGCCAATCGAGGACTTTTATTTACGAGCAGTACTTC. The genes are TRBV4-3 and TRBJ2-7, with D perhaps TRBD2 (5 bases). Trimming pared 2 bases from V and 4 bases from J, leaving 15 bases between. The CDR3 is 15 amino acids. Per germline, CDR1 LGHNA and CDR2 YSLEER.

The chain is built from TRBV5-4 and TRBJ1-4; maybe TRBD1 (6 bases). Trimming pared 4 bases from V and 7 bases from J, leaving 14 bases between. The CDR3 runs 14 residues. CDR1 is SGHNT, CDR2 YYREEE, per germline (reference sequence). CDR3 sequence: CASSHWDTREKLFF. CDR3 nucleotides: TGTGCCAGCAGCCACTGGGACACCCGTGAAAAACTGTTTTTT.

The chain recombines TRBV7-2 with TRBJ2-1; 8 bases are a match to TRBD2. Germline V CDR1 and CDR2: SGHTA, FQGNSA. J was trimmed by 9 bases and V by 5 bases; bases with no gene match: 12. This CDR3 region has 15 residues. This chain's CDR3 is CASSLGAGGTTEQFF. In nucleotides, the CDR3 is TGTGCCAGCAGCCTGGGGGCGGGGGGCACGACTGAGCAGTTCTTC.

V and J are TRBV15 and TRBJ1-1; 8 bases match TRBD1. This CDR3 is built from 15 residues. Germline CDR1 LNHNV, CDR2 YYDKDF (reference sequence). Germline trimming cut 4 bases from V and 0 bases from J; bases unmatched to any gene: 4. DNA of the CDR3: TGTGCCACCAGCATACACAGGGGGTTGAACACTGAAGCTTTCTTT. Translation: CATSIHRGLNTEAFF.

V usage is TRBV19 and J usage is TRBJ2-2; TRBD2 matches at 11 bases. This CDR3 has 17 amino acids. Per germline, CDR1 LNHDA and CDR2 SQIVND (reference sequence). J lost 8 bases, V lost 5 bases, and 13 bases had no gene match. This CDR3 reads CASSPWGTSGIFGELFF. The CDR3 DNA is TGTGCCAGTAGTCCATGGGGGACTAGCGGTATATTTGGGGAGCTGTTTTTT.